This TCR beta chain was profiled in a study of human T cells and chemical hapten exposure (dated by TCRdb to about 2021). Describing the broader study: For sensitization, 2% DPC in acetone was applied to a roughly 2 cm by roughly 2 cm area of upper inner arm skin. Libraries were pooled for sequencing, and variation in per-sample TCR yields was attributed mainly to small differences in library volumes within the pool. Most of the patients in the cohort were female, and the cohort covered alopecia areata with under or over 50% scalp involvement, alopecia totalis and alopecia universalis. Blood samples were taken from patients before sensitization (week 0) and at 2, 6 and about 24 weeks after DPC sensitization. This study followed changes in the peripheral blood TCR repertoire in vivo during primary and secondary sensitization of alopecia patients to the hapten diphenylcyclopropenone (DPC). Weekly therapeutic DPC doses were additionally applied to the scalp of patients throughout the roughly 24-week study period. Roughly 30 alopecia patients provided blood for TCR sequencing at one to four time points (pre-sensitization, 2, 6 and 24 weeks). Patch testing on the upper back used Finn chambers containing 0.01% DPC, with scoring done after 6 days according to International Contact Dermatitis Research Group standards. Overall results and qualifications from the work: After repeated subsampling, changes were observed in the strength of the expansion versus patch-test correlation and in the threshold at which the correlation became significant. Patch test score was positively correlated with the number of PT1 expanded TCRs, with significance at thresholds 8, 16 and 32 but not at 4. Significantly more large CDR3 similarity clusters were formed by expanded TCRs than by pre-sensitization or healthy control sets, consistent with antigen-driven responses. No change with DPC sensitization was found in the number of TCRs above 1 in 1000 frequency, and no evidence of global repertoire structure alterations was found. Because every patient had alopecia, a presumed autoimmune disease, the patients' immune response might differ from that of healthy individuals.

Preparation of the library involved RACE. TCRdb lists the instrument as NextSeq 500. Library preparation attached unique molecular identifiers to individual cDNA molecules for quantitative, reproducible TCR counting. From each blood RNA sample, both TCR alpha and TCR beta chains were sequenced. Under the source paper's analysis protocol: The median number of TCRs per sample was some 100,000, ranging from roughly 23,224 to 690,600. The Decombinator software suite was used to annotate V, J and CDR3 in the TCR reads. For PS versus PT1 abundance plots, all samples were subsampled to the same number of TCRs (28,000). Expanded TCRs were defined as absent before sensitization and observed at least eight times at the 2-week time point. Starting from the raw public reads, TCRdb applied fastp trimming at Q25, assembled clones with MiXCR and retained in-frame beta chains. All rows with the same CDR3 protein become a single entry with the most common DNA and genes. V and J calls and clone size were set by TCRdb, not the authors. The sample table lists roughly 120,000 distinct CDR3 sequences, about an eighth of them with a count of one. The ten largest make up around 0.99% of the sample.

The time point label corresponds to: patch test 1, 2 weeks after DPC sensitization. This specimen's treatment or condition label, interpreted: therapeutic diphenylcyclopropenone sensitization with weekly scalp DPC. At every patch-test visit, the blood draw took place before the patch test was put on. Eligible patients were aged 18 to 70, diagnosed with alopecia, deemed suitable for DPC therapy, and excluded if pregnant. Total RNA was isolated from unfractionated whole blood collected in Tempus Blood RNA tubes. Inclusive of the bounding cysteine and phenylalanine, the CDR3 is 16 residues long. The read is trimmed to its CDR3 DNA, 48 bases read in frame from base 1. Concerning this clonotype: Its target antigen remains unknown. Base qualities are not recorded, but no much larger clone differs from it by a single base.

The chain links TRBV21-1 with TRBJ2-7; the table gives TRBD1 as D, unverified against the DNA. TRBV21-1 is classified as a pseudogene. The TCR was taken from a man aged 18 to 35 with alopecia areata. Some clones in this sample may be carry-over from other donors' samples. Source: whole blood, taken in connection with sensitization to the hapten diphenylcyclopropenone (DPC). At the DNA level, the sequence is TGTGCCAGCAGTCTGTCGGACAGGAAGGAGTCCTACGAGCAGTACTTC. It codes for CASSLSDRKESYEQYF.